Below, one TCR beta chain is given with its context. This sample is part of a study of control samples from healthy donors and cancer patients. TCRdb's copy holds only in-frame clones and misses some; the assay was immunoSEQ multiplex PCR. This table has tens of thousands of clones, 89% appearing once. V was trimmed by 2 bases and J by 2 bases, leaving 8 bases between them. This CDR3 spans 15 amino acids. CDR1 is KGHDR and CDR2 is SFDVKD in the germline V gene. This TCR came from a woman between 50 and 59 years old with colorectal cancer. Material for sequencing was PBMCs. The rearrangement joins TRBV24-1 to TRBJ2-2; perhaps TRBD1 as D (5 bases). CDR3 nucleotides: TGTGCCACCAGTGATTCCACAGGAAACACCGGGGAGCTGTTTTTT. Residues: CATSDSTGNTGELFF.